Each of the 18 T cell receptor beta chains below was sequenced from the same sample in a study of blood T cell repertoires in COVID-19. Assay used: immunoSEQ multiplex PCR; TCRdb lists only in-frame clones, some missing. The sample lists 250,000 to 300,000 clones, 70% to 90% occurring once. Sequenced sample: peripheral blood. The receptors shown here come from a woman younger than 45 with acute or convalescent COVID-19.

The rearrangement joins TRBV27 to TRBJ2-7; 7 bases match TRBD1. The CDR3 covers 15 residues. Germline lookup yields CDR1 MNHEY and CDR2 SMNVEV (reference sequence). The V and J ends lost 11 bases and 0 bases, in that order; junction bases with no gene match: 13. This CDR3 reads CASAPQGLGSYEQYF. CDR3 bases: TGTGCCTCAGCCCCACAGGGGTTGGGCTCCTACGAGCAGTACTTC.

The CDR3 spells CASSVTGTRGTDTQYF. CDR3 bases: TGTGCCAGTAGTGTAACCGGGACACGGGGCACAGATACGCAGTATTTT. The chain carries TRBV19 and TRBJ2-3; D possibly corresponds to TRBD1 (6 bases). Trimming removed 5 bases from V and 1 base from J, with 16 bases in between. Per germline, CDR1 LNHDA and CDR2 SQIVND (reference sequence). This CDR3 spans 16 amino acids.

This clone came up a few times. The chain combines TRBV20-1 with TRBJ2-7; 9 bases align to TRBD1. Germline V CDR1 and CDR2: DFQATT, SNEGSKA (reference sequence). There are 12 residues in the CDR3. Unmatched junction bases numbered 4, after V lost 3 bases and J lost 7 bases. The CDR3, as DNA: TGCAGTGCTAGTCCGGACAGGGGTGAGCAGTACTTC. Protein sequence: CSASPDRGEQYF.

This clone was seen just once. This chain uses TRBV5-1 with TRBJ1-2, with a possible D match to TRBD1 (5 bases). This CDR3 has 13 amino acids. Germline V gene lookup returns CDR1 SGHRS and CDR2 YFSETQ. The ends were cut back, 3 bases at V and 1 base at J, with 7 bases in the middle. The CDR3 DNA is TGCGCCAGCAGCTCAAGGGGTAACTATGGCTACACCTTC. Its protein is CASSSRGNYGYTF.

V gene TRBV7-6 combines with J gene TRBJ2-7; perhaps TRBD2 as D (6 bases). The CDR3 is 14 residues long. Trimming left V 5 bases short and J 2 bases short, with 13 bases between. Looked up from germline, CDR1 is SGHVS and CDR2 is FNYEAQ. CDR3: CASSPSGGPYEQYF. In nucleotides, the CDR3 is TGTGCCAGCAGCCCGTCCGGGGGACCCTACGAGCAGTACTTC.

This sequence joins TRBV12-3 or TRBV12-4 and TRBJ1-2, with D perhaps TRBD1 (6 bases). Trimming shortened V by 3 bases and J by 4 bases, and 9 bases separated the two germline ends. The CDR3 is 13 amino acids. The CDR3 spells CASSFDRSYGYTF. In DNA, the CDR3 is TGTGCCAGCAGTTTCGACAGGTCCTATGGCTACACCTTC.

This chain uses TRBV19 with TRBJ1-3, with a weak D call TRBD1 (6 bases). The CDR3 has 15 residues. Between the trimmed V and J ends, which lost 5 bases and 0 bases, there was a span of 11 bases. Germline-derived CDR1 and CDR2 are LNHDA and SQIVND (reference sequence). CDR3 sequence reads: CASSLGQSSGNTIYF. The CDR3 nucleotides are TGTGCCAGTAGTTTAGGACAGAGCTCTGGAAACACCATATATTTT. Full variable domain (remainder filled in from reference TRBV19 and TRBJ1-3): DGGITQSPKYLFRKEGQNVTLSCEQNLNHDAMYWYRQDPGQGLRLIYYSQIVNDFQKGDIAEGYSVSREKKESFPLTVTSAQKNPTAFYLCASSLGQSSGNTIYFGEGSWLTVV.

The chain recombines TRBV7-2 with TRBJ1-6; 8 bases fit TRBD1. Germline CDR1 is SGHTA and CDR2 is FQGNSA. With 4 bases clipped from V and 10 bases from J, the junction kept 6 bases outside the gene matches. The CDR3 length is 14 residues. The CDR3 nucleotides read TGTGCCAGCAGCTCCTCAGGGGGCGGATCACCCCTCCACTTT. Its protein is CASSSSGGGSPLHF.

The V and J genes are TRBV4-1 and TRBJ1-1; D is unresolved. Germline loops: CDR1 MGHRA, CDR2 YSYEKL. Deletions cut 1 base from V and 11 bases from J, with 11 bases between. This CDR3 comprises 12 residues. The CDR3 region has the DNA TGCGCCAGCAGCCAAGGCAGCTTGGAGGCTTTCTTT. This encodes CASSQGSLEAFF.

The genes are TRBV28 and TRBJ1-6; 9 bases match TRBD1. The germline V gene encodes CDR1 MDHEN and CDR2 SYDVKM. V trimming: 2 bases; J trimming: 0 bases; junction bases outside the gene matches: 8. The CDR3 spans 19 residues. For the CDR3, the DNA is TGTGCCAGCAGTTTAATTATAGGGACAGGGAGCTCCTATAATTCACCCCTCCACTTT. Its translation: CASSLIIGTGSSYNSPLHF.

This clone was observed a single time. CDR3 sequence (DNA): TGTGCCAGCAGCTTCACCTGGGACAGGGAGGATAATTCACCCCTCCACTTT. Residues: CASSFTWDREDNSPLHF. The chain links TRBV5-6 to TRBJ1-6; 9 positions agree with TRBD1. The ends lost 2 bases at V and 5 bases at J; junction bases unmatched: 8. Germline V lookup: CDR1 SGHDT, CDR2 YYEEEE. This CDR3 has 17 residues.

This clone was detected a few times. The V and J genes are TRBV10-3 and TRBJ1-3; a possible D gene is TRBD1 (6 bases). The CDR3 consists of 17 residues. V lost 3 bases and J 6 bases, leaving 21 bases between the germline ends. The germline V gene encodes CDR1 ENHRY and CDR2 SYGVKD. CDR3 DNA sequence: TGTGCCATCAGTGACCAAGTGACAGGCCAACGGGAAAACACCATATATTTT. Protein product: CAISDQVTGQRENTIYF.

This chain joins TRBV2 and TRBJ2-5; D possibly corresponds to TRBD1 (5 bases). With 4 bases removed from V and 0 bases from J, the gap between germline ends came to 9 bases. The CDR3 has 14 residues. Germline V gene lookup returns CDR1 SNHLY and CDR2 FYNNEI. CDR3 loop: CASSARQYQETQYF. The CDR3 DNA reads TGTGCCAGCAGTGCGCGACAGTACCAAGAGACCCAGTACTTC.

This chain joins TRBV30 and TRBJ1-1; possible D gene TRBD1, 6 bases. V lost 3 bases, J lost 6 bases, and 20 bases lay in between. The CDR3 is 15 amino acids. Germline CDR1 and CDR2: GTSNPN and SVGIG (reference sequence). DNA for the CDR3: TGTGCCTGGAGCAAACAGGGACGGGGATGGGCTGAAGCTTTCTTT. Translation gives CAWSKQGRGWAEAFF.

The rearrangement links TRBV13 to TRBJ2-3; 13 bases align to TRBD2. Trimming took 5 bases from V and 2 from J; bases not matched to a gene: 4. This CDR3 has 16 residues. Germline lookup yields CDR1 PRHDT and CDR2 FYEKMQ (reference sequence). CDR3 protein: CASSPGLAGFTDTQYF. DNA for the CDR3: TGTGCCAGCAGCCCGGGACTAGCGGGATTCACAGATACGCAGTATTTT.

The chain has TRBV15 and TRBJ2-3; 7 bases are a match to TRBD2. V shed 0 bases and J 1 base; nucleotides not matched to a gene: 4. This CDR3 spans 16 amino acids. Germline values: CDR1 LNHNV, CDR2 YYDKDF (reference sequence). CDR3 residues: CATSREVLAGTDTQYF. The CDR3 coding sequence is TGTGCCACCAGCAGAGAAGTCCTAGCGGGCACAGATACGCAGTATTTT.

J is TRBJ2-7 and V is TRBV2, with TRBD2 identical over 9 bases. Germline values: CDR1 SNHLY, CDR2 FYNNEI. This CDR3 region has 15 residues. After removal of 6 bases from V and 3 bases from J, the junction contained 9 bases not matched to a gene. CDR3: CASSEGLAGIYEQYF. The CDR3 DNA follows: TGTGCCAGCAGCGAGGGGCTAGCGGGAATCTACGAGCAGTACTTC.

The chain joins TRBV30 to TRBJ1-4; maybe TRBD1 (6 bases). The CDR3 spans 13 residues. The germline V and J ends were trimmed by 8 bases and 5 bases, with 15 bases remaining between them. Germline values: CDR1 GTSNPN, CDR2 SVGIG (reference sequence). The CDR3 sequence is CAERTDNNEKLFF. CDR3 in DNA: TGTGCCGAACGGACAGACAACAATGAAAAACTGTTTTTT. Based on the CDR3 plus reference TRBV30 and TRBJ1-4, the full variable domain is SQTIHQWPATLVQPVGSPLSLECTVEGTSNPNLYWYRQAAGRGLQLLFYSVGIGQISSEVPQNLSASRPQDRQFILSSKKLLLSDSGFYLCAERTDNNEKLFFGSGTQLSVL.